The present entry profiles one T cell receptor beta chain with its context. Its antigen is still unknown. The CDR3 contains 13 residues. V was cut by 4 bases and J by 5 bases, with 13 bases left in between. Germline CDR1 reads SGHDT; CDR2 reads YYEEEE. The sample belongs to a study of graft-versus-host responses after intestinal transplantation. As for the study in general: Following induction with anti-thymocyte globulin, all recipients were given tacrolimus and steroids for two to three years. Study results and caveats: High graft-versus-host to host-versus-graft T cell clonal ratios marked allografts of patients with graft-donor macrochimerism. GvH clones surfaced in recipient marrow, some emerging earlier in ileum or blood.

This table comes from immunoSEQ multiplex PCR, and its TCRdb copy is limited to in-frame clones, with some not included. The sample lists over 100,000 clones, 90% to 95% seen once, with more than 0.9% in the top ten. The chain employs TRBV5-6 and TRBJ2-7, with D tentatively TRBD2 (6 bases). The TCR was taken from a human donor who was the organ donor for an intestinal transplant. The input for sequencing was unstimulated CD8+ T cells sorted from spleen or lymph node cells, taken before transplant. CDR3 sequence reads: CASSPAREDEQYF. CDR3 coding DNA: TGTGCCAGCAGCCCGGCGCGGGAAGACGAGCAGTACTTC. Combining the CDR3 with reference TRBV5-6 and TRBJ2-7 gives the whole variable domain DAGVTQSPTHLIKTRGQQVTLRCSPKSGHDTVSWYQQALGQGPQFIFQYYEEEERQRGNFPDRFSGHQFPNYSSELNVNALLLGDSALYLCASSPAREDEQYFGPGTRLTVT.